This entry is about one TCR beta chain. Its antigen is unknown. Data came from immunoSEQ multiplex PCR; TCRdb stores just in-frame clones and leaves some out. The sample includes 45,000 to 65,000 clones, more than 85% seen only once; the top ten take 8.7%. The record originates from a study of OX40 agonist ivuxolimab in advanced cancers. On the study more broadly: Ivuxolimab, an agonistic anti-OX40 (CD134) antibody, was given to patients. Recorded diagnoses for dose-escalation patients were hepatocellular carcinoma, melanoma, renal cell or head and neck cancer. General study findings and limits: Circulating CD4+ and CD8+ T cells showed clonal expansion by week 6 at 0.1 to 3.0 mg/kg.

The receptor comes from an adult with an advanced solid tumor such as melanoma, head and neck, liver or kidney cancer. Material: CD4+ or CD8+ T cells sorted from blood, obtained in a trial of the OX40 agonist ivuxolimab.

The CDR3 is CASIPGVQETQYF. CDR3 nucleotide sequence: TGTGCCAGCATCCCCGGGGTTCAAGAGACCCAGTACTTC. The chain is built from TRBV7-9 and TRBJ2-5, with TRBD2 as a possible D gene (5 bases). Trimming removed 7 bases from V and 2 bases from J, with 11 bases in between. Germline CDR1 reads SEHNR; CDR2 reads FQNEAQ (reference sequence). CDR3 size: 13 residues.